Below are 20 T cell receptor beta chains sequenced from a single sample in a study of T cells in women clearing cervical HPV infection. Generated by immunoSEQ multiplex PCR, the TCRdb table keeps only in-frame clones and is missing some. The sample data list tens of thousands of clones. Sample: blood buffy coat. The origin of the receptors is a woman aged 18 to 69 with a cervical HPV16 infection that either progressed to CIN3+ or cleared (not recorded which).

In regard to this clone: With the read ending 3 residues before the CDR3 end, the germline J gene is used to fill in that end. This sequence joins TRBV18 and TRBJ1-2, with 7 positions matching TRBD1. The CDR3 loop spans 15 amino acids. Germline V CDR1 and CDR2: KGHSH, LQKENI. The CDR3 sequence is CASSPPGQPSYDYTF. Incomplete CDR3 DNA: TGTGCCAGCTCACCCCCGGGACAGCCTTCCTACGAC.

CDR3 sequence: CASRGGEVDTQYF. Incomplete CDR3 DNA: TGTGCCAGCAGGGGAGGGGAGGTAGATACG. This chain links TRBV2 with TRBJ2-3; 7 positions agree with TRBD2. The CDR3 end falls 3 residues outside the read, so it is completed with the germline J gene. The CDR3 contains 13 residues. Looked up from germline, CDR1 is SNHLY and CDR2 is FYNNEI. The junction had 5 bases not matched to a gene; V was cut back by 6 bases and J by 5 bases.

Worth noting for this clone: The missing CDR3 end, 3 residues past where the read stops, is filled in from the germline J gene. The V gene is TRBV11-2, the J gene TRBJ2-7; TRBD1 matches 7 bases. The junction had 5 bases not matched to a gene; V was cut back by 1 base and J by 2 bases. Germline V gene data show CDR1 as SGHAT and CDR2 as FQNNGV. This CDR3 has 15 amino acids. The CDR3 bases that were read are TGTGCCAGCAGCTTAGTCCAGGGGGTCACCTACGAG. It is translated as CASSLVQGVTYE. In full, the CDR3 is CASSLVQGVTYEQYF. The complete variable domain, with remaining parts taken from reference TRBV11-2 and TRBJ2-7, reads EAGVAQSPRYKIIEKRQSVAFWCNPISGHATLYWYQQILGQGPKLLIQFQNNGVVDDSQLPKDRFSAERLKGVDSTLKIQPAKLEDSAVYLCASSLVQGVTYEQYFGPGTRLTVT.

In the case of this clone: Read coverage stops 3 residues before the CDR3 terminus; the germline J gene supplies the remainder. This chain joins TRBV7-7 and TRBJ1-5, with 10 bases lining up with TRBD1. This CDR3 spans 17 amino acids. Germline V gene sequence: CDR1 SSHAT, CDR2 FNYEAQ (reference sequence). The J segment lost 3 bases and the V segment lost 5 bases, leaving 10 bases of the junction unmatched. This chain's CDR3 is CASSHAGQGSYNQPQHF. CDR3 bases read: TGTGCCAGCAGCCACGCGGGACAGGGGTCTTACAATCAGCCC.

Concerning this clone: With the read ending 3 residues before the CDR3 end, the germline J gene is used to fill in that end. V usage is TRBV7-2 and J usage is TRBJ2-2; weak D call: TRBD2 (6 bases). This CDR3 region has 15 residues. Germline V gene lookup returns CDR1 SGHTA and CDR2 FQGNSA. The V and J ends lost 5 bases and 5 bases respectively, with 15 bases between them. The CDR3 bases that were read are TGTGCCAGCAGCCCCGGCGGGGTTCGAACCGGGGAG. Its translation: CASSPGGVRTGE. The full CDR3 protein is CASSPGGVRTGELFF.

Notes on this clone: The read stops 3 residues short of the end of the CDR3; the missing end is completed from the germline J gene. The chain links TRBV20-1 to TRBJ1-6; 7 bases fit TRBD1. This CDR3 has 15 amino acids. Per germline, CDR1 DFQATT and CDR2 SNEGSKA (reference sequence). After removal of 5 bases from V and 6 bases from J, the junction contained 10 bases not matched to a gene. The CDR3 sequence is CSAPSTGRFNSPLHF. Partial CDR3 DNA: TGCAGTGCTCCATCGACAGGGAGATTTAATTCACCC.

With respect to this clone: The read gets to within 3 residues of the CDR3 end, and the germline J gene fills in the rest. The chain uses TRBV18 and TRBJ2-2; TRBD2 agrees at 8 bases. From germline, CDR1 is KGHSH and CDR2 LQKENI. This CDR3 spans 14 amino acids. The CDR3: CASSPTGGHEKLFF. CDR3 DNA, as far as it was read: TGTGCCAGCTCACCAACGGGGGGGCACGAAAAG.

Points on this clone: The read halts 3 residues ahead of the CDR3 end, with the missing end drawn from the germline J gene. The chain is built from TRBV30 and TRBJ2-7; TRBD2 aligns across 8 bases. With V trimmed by 0 bases and J by 3 bases, 4 bases remained unmatched. Per germline, CDR1 GTSNPN and CDR2 SVGIG (reference sequence). The CDR3 totals 14 residues. CDR3 DNA, as far as it was read: TGTGCCTGGAGTGTACGGGGGGGACACTACGAG. This gives the protein CAWSVRGGHYE. The entire CDR3 protein reads CAWSVRGGHYEQYF.

Regarding this clone: With the read ending 3 residues before the CDR3 end, the germline J gene is used to fill in that end. The V and J genes are TRBV7-2 and TRBJ2-7; the match to TRBD2 covers 10 bases. Trimming removed 1 base from V and 2 bases from J; junction bases left unmatched: 2. The germline V gene encodes CDR1 SGHTA and CDR2 FQGNSA. CDR3 size: 15 residues. The CDR3 bases that were read are TGTGCCAGCAGCTTAGGCACTAGCGGGACCTACGAG. Translating gives CASSLGTSGTYE. The full CDR3 sequence reads CASSLGTSGTYEQYF. The whole variable domain, remainder taken from reference TRBV7-2 and TRBJ2-7, is GAGVSQSPSNKVTEKGKDVELRCDPISGHTALYWYRQSLGQGLEFLIYFQGNSAPDKSGLPSDRFSAERTGGSVSTLTIQRTQQEDSAVYLCASSLGTSGTYEQYFGPGTRLTVT.

Regarding this clone: Coverage ceases 3 residues before the CDR3 finishes, and the germline J gene fills in the end. This sequence joins TRBV6-2 or TRBV6-3 and TRBJ1-1; 8 bases agree with TRBD1. V trimming: 5 bases; J trimming: 1 base; junction bases outside the gene matches: 6. The germline CDR1 and CDR2 sequences are MNHEY and SVGEGT. The CDR3 extends over 15 amino acids. The sequenced part of the CDR3 DNA is TGTGCCAGCAGTGACCCAGGGGGCCGGAACACTGAA. Translation: CASSDPGGRNTE. The whole CDR3 region reads CASSDPGGRNTEAFF.

Comment on this clone: The junction and the germline gene differ at one end; a read error may be behind it. The observed sequence ends 3 residues before the CDR3 terminus, with the missing tail filled in from the germline J gene. This same CDR3 is encoded by further DNA sequences in the sample. This sequence joins TRBV19 and TRBJ1-3; D unresolved. Germline V lookup: CDR1 LNHDA, CDR2 SQIVND (reference sequence). This CDR3 contains 15 residues. CDR3 sequence: CASSRRLKEGNTIYF. The CDR3 DNA, read in part, is TGTGCCAGTAGTCGGCGACTTAAGGAAGGAAACACA.

Notes on this clone: From the germline J gene comes the end of the CDR3, since the read stops 3 residues before it. The chain joins TRBV29-1 to TRBJ2-1, with TRBD2 identical over 8 bases. This CDR3 region has 13 residues. CDR1 is SQVTM, CDR2 ANQGSEA, per germline. The V and J ends lost 8 bases and 7 bases, in that order; junction bases with no gene match: 10. The CDR3 is CSTAGGTSNEQFF. The DNA read from the CDR3 is TGCAGCACCGCCGGGGGGACTAGTAATGAG.

On this clone itself: The read gets to within 3 residues of the CDR3 end, and the germline J gene fills in the rest. This chain connects TRBV14 to TRBJ2-7; weak D call: TRBD1 (6 bases). This CDR3 comprises 13 residues. Trimming cost V 0 bases and J 3 bases, with 6 bases left between them. Germline V gene data show CDR1 as SGHDN and CDR2 as FVKESK. The sequenced CDR3 bases are TGTGCCAGCAGCCAAGACAGGGGCTACGAG. This gives the protein CASSQDRGYE. The full CDR3 sequence reads CASSQDRGYEQYF.

About this clone itself: The sequenced fragment ends 3 residues before the CDR3 boundary, so the rest is inferred from the germline J gene. The chain joins TRBV29-1 to TRBJ1-1, with 7 bases lining up with TRBD1. J gave up 1 base and V 6 bases, and 5 bases lay outside the gene matches. This CDR3 has 13 residues. The germline V gene encodes CDR1 SQVTM and CDR2 ANQGSEA. The covered CDR3 bases are TGCAGCGTCAAGGGACAGCCGAACACTGAA. It codes for CSVKGQPNTE. Given in full, the CDR3 is CSVKGQPNTEAFF.

The DNA read from the CDR3 is TGTGCCAGCAGCGGTACGGGGGGCAGGGAGACG. Translating it yields CASSGTGGRET. The full CDR3 reads CASSGTGGRETQYF. The V and J genes are TRBV5-6 and TRBJ2-3; tentatively, D is TRBD2 (7 bases). With the read ending 3 residues before the CDR3 end, the germline J gene is used to fill in that end. The CDR3 spans 14 residues. Germline CDR1 is SGHDT and CDR2 is YYEEEE.

About this clone: The DNA ends 3 residues before the CDR3 does, and the rest of the CDR3 is filled in from the germline J gene. V gene TRBV11-2 combines with J gene TRBJ2-1, with TRBD2 matching over 12 bases. The CDR3 runs to 15 residues. J lost 7 bases, V lost 6 bases, and 7 bases had no gene match. The germline gives CDR1 SGHAT, CDR2 FQNNGV. CDR3 DNA, as far as it was read: TGTGCCAGCAGACCTAGCGGGGGGGCCGGGAATGAG. This gives the protein CASRPSGGAGNE. The entire CDR3 reads CASRPSGGAGNEQFF.

In the case of this clone: The sequenced fragment ends 3 residues before the CDR3 boundary, so the rest is inferred from the germline J gene. This chain joins TRBV18 and TRBJ2-3; 10 bases line up with TRBD1. The germline gives CDR1 KGHSH, CDR2 LQKENI. There are 16 residues in the CDR3. The sequenced part of the CDR3 DNA is TGTGCCAGCTCAACGGGGACAGGGGTTGAAAATCAGCCG. Protein: CASSTGTGVENQP. The entire CDR3 protein is CASSTGTGVENQPQYF.

On this clone: The CDR3 extends 3 residues past the end of the read, so its final part is completed from the germline J gene. The rearrangement uses TRBV27 and TRBJ2-7; TRBD2 might be the D (7 bases). Germline V gene sequence: CDR1 MNHEY, CDR2 SMNVEV (reference sequence). The CDR3 has 15 residues. The V gene lost 5 bases and the J gene lost 3 bases, with 17 bases spanning the gap. The CDR3 spells CASSLFGGANYEQYF. The sequenced part of the CDR3 DNA is TGTGCCAGCAGTCTATTTGGGGGGGCCAACTACGAG.

In the case of this clone: The read terminates 3 residues ahead of where the CDR3 ends, so the germline J gene completes it. The chain employs TRBV7-7 and TRBJ2-1, with 8 bases matching TRBD2. This CDR3 contains 14 residues. Losses at the gene ends were 6 bases for V and 6 bases for J; bases not matched to a gene: 7. CDR1 and CDR2 from the germline V gene are SSHAT and FNYEAQ (reference sequence). The chain's CDR3 is CASRPTSVSNEQFF. CDR3 bases read: TGTGCCAGCAGACCGACTAGCGTCTCCAATGAG.

As for this clone: The read falls 3 residues short of the CDR3 end, and the missing part is taken from the germline J gene. This chain connects TRBV6-1 to TRBJ2-7; D may correspond to TRBD1 or TRBD2 (5 bases each). Germline-derived CDR1 and CDR2 are MNHNS and SASEGT. The V end was cut by 4 bases, the J end by 2 bases, with 9 bases between. The CDR3 is 13 amino acids. CDR3 in amino acids: CASSGRGAYEQYF. Incomplete CDR3 DNA: TGTGCCAGCAGTGGGCGAGGGGCCTACGAG.